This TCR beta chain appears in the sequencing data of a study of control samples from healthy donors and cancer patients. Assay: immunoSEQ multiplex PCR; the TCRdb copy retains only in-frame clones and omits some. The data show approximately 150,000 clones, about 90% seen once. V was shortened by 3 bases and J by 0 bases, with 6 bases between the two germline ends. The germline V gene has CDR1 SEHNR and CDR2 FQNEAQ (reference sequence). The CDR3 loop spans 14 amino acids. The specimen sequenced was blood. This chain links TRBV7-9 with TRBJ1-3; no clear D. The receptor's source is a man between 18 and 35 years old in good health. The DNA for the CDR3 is TGTGCCAGCAGCTTTGAGAGCTCTGGAAACACCATATATTTT. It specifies CASSFESSGNTIYF.